This TCR beta chain was documented in a study of T cell repertoires in cytomegalovirus infection. Study-level information: It can be stated that public TCR beta signatures indicated CMV infection as well as a matching HLA type.

Study-level points and caveats: In two of eight donors, the top clonotype was HLA-C-restricted CMV-specific. Of the TCR beta families, the public ones yielded a cumulative frequency that identified carriers of CMV plus the relevant HLA.

Each CDR3 protein is one row after TCRdb ran MiXCR on the reads. The repertoire holds 290,000 or so distinct CDR3 sequences, about a quarter seen once, with approximately 13% in the top ten. The CDR3 contains 15 residues. Trimming removed 6 bases from V and 5 bases from J; junction bases left unmatched: 9. Germline CDR1 is MNHNS and CDR2 is SASEGT. This clonotype was recorded many times. Its matching antigen is unknown. The TCR sequence derives from a human donor in good health (CMV status not recorded). Some clones in this sample may be carry-over from other donors' samples. Specimen: PBMCs. This chain uses TRBV6-1 with TRBJ2-1; 8 nucleotides agree with TRBD2. CDR3 in amino acids: CASSQGLGRDNEQFF. CDR3 coding DNA: TGTGCCAGCAGCCAGGGACTAGGGAGGGACAATGAGCAGTTCTTC.